This T cell receptor beta chain was sequenced during a study of T cells in Graves' hyperthyroidism and ophthalmopathy. Germline lookup yields CDR1 ENHRY and CDR2 SYGVKD. The CDR3 is made up of 15 amino acids. Trimming pared 3 bases from V and 8 bases from J, leaving 14 bases between. Authors of the study amplified TCR beta CDR3 regions from RNA transcripts. TCR CDR3 regions were first amplified by RT-PCR with HTBI primers. From the multiplex PCR reads, TCRdb called clonotypes with MiXCR, one entry per CDR3 protein. The data show nearly 600,000 distinct CDR3 sequences, 12% to 15% seen once. Sequenced sample: blood. The J gene is TRBJ1-6, the V gene TRBV10-3; no clear D. This sequence originates from a woman aged 18-29 years with Graves' ophthalmopathy. The CDR3 region has the DNA TGTGCCATCAGTGAACTTAGGCTTGAGGATTCACCCCTCCACTTT. Encoded protein: CAISELRLEDSPLHF.